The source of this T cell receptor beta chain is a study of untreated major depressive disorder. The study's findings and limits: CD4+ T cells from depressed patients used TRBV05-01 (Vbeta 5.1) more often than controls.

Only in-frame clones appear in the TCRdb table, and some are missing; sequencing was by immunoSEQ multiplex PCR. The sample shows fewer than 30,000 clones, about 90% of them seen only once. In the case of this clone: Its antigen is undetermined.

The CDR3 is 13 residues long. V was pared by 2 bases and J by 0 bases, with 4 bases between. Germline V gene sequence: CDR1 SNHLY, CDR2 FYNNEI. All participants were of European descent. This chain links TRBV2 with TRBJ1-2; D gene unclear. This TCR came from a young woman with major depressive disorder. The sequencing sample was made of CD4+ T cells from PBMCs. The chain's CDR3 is CASSERPNYGYTF. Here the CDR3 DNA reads TGTGCCAGCAGTGAAAGACCTAACTATGGCTACACCTTC.